A selection of T cell receptor beta chains follows, all from one sample in a study of blood T cell repertoires in COVID-19. Assay: immunoSEQ multiplex PCR; the TCRdb copy retains only in-frame clones and omits some. This sample yields roughly 280,000 clones, of which approximately 90% are seen a single time; roughly 2.2% belongs to the top ten. The sequenced sample was peripheral blood. The source is a woman in her fifties or sixties who had recovered from COVID-19. The conserved cysteine and the conserved F or W are not part of the CDR3 here.

V	J	CDR3
TRBV5-1	TRBJ2-3	ASSPRTGGTGGTQY
TRBV19	TRBJ2-6	ASKTRAGANVLT
TRBV5-8	TRBJ2-5	ASSLWPGGREETQY
TRBV27	TRBJ2-7	ASSLSRGFGDEQY
TRBV28	TRBJ2-1	ASRALTGPLNEQF
TRBV28	TRBJ1-3	ASGVANTIY
TRBV7-8	TRBJ1-1	ASSLGIWTGTNTEAF
TRBV28	TRBJ2-5	ASSLPGQGARETQY
TRBV6-1	TRBJ2-2	ASSEVSRFITGELF
TRBV5-8	TRBJ2-7	ASSTLQTFSSYEQY
TRBV6-6	TRBJ2-7	ASSYSTGGGYEQY
TRBV5-1	TRBJ1-1	ASAQVGGANTEAF
TRBV12-1	TRBJ2-2	ASSFSIDREDGAGELF
TRBV10-3	TRBJ2-5	AISEAGRAAQTQY
TRBV5-1	TRBJ2-5	ASSPGRGRLGGETQY
TRBV18	TRBJ1-5	ASSPVGGANQPQH
TRBV9	TRBJ1-1	ASSAGDTLNTEAF